The 14 T cell receptor beta chains given below trace back to one sample, sequenced in a study of graft-versus-host responses after intestinal transplantation. Their target antigens are unknown. This table comes from immunoSEQ multiplex PCR, and its TCRdb copy is limited to in-frame clones, with some not included. Of roughly 96,000 clones listed, 91% are singletons. Sample: unstimulated CD8+ T cells sorted from spleen or lymph node cells, taken before intestinal transplant. The receptors were sampled from a human donor who received an intestinal transplant.

Written as DNA, the CDR3 is TGTGCCAGCAGCCCAGAGGGAGGGATCTACGAGCAGTACTTC. Amino acid sequence: CASSPEGGIYEQYF. The rearrangement uses TRBV7-6 and TRBJ2-7, with TRBD2 matching over 7 bases. V dropped 5 bases and J dropped 3; count of bases not matched to a gene: 7. CDR1 and CDR2 from the germline V gene are SGHVS and FNYEAQ. This CDR3 is built from 14 residues.

The rearrangement joins TRBV14 to TRBJ2-1; no clear D. V lost 2 bases to trimming and J lost 3 bases, with 14 bases between them. Germline assignment: CDR1 SGHDN and CDR2 FVKESK. The CDR3 loop spans 16 amino acids. DNA for the CDR3: TGTGCCAGCAGCCAACTTTCCGGAGCTCTCTACAATGAGCAGTTCTTC. Encoded protein: CASSQLSGALYNEQFF.

This chain joins TRBV4-3 and TRBJ2-5; TRBD1 aligns across 7 bases. Germline V CDR1 and CDR2: LGHNA, YSLEER. After removal of 3 bases from V and 5 bases from J, the junction contained 9 bases not matched to a gene. This CDR3 has 15 amino acids. The DNA for the CDR3 is TGCGCCAGCAGCCAGAACAGGGGATGGAGGGAGACCCAGTACTTC. Its protein is CASSQNRGWRETQYF.

The chain carries TRBV4-1 and TRBJ2-6, with D possibly TRBD2 on 6 matching bases. Trimming took off 0 bases at V and 2 bases at J, with 17 bases between the two ends. Germline V gene data show CDR1 as MGHRA and CDR2 as YSYEKL. This CDR3 has 19 residues. The CDR3 sequence: CASSQEPQVGLAGANVLTF. CDR3 bases: TGCGCCAGCAGCCAAGAACCACAGGTGGGACTGGCTGGGGCCAACGTCCTGACTTTC.

The CDR3 DNA reads TGTGCCAGCAGCTCCGGGACAGGGTTCAGCTCCTACGAGCAGTACTTC. It translates to CASSSGTGFSSYEQYF. The rearrangement links TRBV2 to TRBJ2-7; TRBD1 aligns across 9 bases. Unmatched junction bases numbered 9, after V lost 6 bases and J lost 0 bases. The CDR3 covers 16 residues. Germline lookup yields CDR1 SNHLY and CDR2 FYNNEI.

The chain is built from TRBV4-1 and TRBJ2-7, with D possibly being TRBD2 (5 bases). This CDR3 spans 14 amino acids. Germline V lookup: CDR1 MGHRA, CDR2 YSYEKL. Trimming removed 1 base at V and 0 bases at J, with 7 bases between. The CDR3 DNA is TGCGCCAGCAGCCAAGCCCGGGGCTCCTACGAGCAGTACTTC. It specifies CASSQARGSYEQYF.

In nucleotides, the CDR3 is TGTGCCAGCAGTTTACCAAGGACAGGGACAGGGGAAGCTTTCTTT. Translating gives CASSLPRTGTGEAFF. The J gene is TRBJ1-1, the V gene TRBV28; 9 positions match TRBD1. V lost 2 bases to trimming and J lost 8 bases; unmatched junction nucleotides: 9. Looked up from germline, CDR1 is MDHEN and CDR2 is SYDVKM. The CDR3 length is 15 residues. The whole variable domain, remainder taken from reference TRBV28 and TRBJ1-1, is DVKVTQSSRYLVKRTGEKVFLECVQDMDHENMFWYRQDPGLGLRLIYFSYDVKMKEKGDIPEGYSVSREKKERFSLILESASTNQTSMYLCASSLPRTGTGEAFFGQGTRLTVV.

This sequence joins TRBV11-2 and TRBJ1-1; D unresolved. This CDR3 is built from 13 residues. The germline V gene encodes CDR1 SGHAT and CDR2 FQNNGV. V shed 2 bases and J shed 9 bases, with 13 bases lying between them. The CDR3, as DNA: TGTGCCAGCAGCTTAACCCTAGTTGAACAAGCTTTCTTT. Translated, it gives CASSLTLVEQAFF.

The chain employs TRBV5-5 and TRBJ1-2; 7 nucleotides match TRBD1. Germline V gene lookup returns CDR1 SGHKS and CDR2 YYEKEE (reference sequence). The junction had 5 bases not matched to a gene; V was cut back by 3 bases and J by 3 bases. The CDR3 spans 14 residues. The CDR3 DNA follows: TGTGCCAGCAGCTACGTAACAGGGGACTATGGCTACACCTTC. This encodes CASSYVTGDYGYTF.

The V gene is TRBV4-1, the J gene TRBJ2-1; D remains ambiguous. Germline lookup yields CDR1 MGHRA and CDR2 YSYEKL. V was clipped by 3 bases and J by 2 bases, with 14 bases between them. The CDR3 extends over 16 amino acids. The CDR3 protein is CASSHPRRRTYNEQFF. The CDR3 nucleotides are TGCGCCAGCAGCCATCCTCGCAGGCGTACCTACAATGAGCAGTTCTTC.

The V call is TRBV18, the J call TRBJ2-2; D may be TRBD1 (5 bases). The V end was cut by 0 bases, the J end by 3 bases, with 11 bases between. Germline V gene data show CDR1 as KGHSH and CDR2 as LQKENI. The CDR3 length is 16 residues. Here the CDR3 reads CASSPPLGAYTGELFF. In nucleotides, the CDR3 is TGTGCCAGCTCACCACCGCTAGGGGCCTACACCGGGGAGCTGTTTTTT.

The chain recombines TRBV28 with TRBJ2-3, with TRBD1 matching 7 bases. With 2 bases clipped from V and 5 bases from J, the junction kept 19 bases outside the gene matches. This CDR3 region has 19 residues. Germline V gives CDR1 MDHEN, CDR2 SYDVKM. The CDR3 is CASSLEAPPDRFRGDTQYF. CDR3 DNA sequence: TGTGCCAGCAGTTTAGAAGCGCCTCCGGACAGGTTTCGAGGAGATACGCAGTATTTT.

The V and J genes are TRBV4-1 and TRBJ1-1, with TRBD1 matching over 7 bases. Germline CDR1 MGHRA, CDR2 YSYEKL. CDR3 length: 14 amino acids. V dropped 0 bases and J dropped 5; count of bases not matched to a gene: 3. The DNA for the CDR3 is TGCGCCAGCAGCCAAGATTACAGGGGTACTGAAGCTTTCTTT. Amino acids: CASSQDYRGTEAFF.

V is TRBV6-5 and J is TRBJ2-7; D uncertain. Per germline, CDR1 MNHEY and CDR2 SVGAGI. CDR3 size: 16 residues. V gave up 2 bases and J gave up 4 bases, with 18 bases separating them. For the CDR3, the DNA is TGTGCCAGCAGTTACGGGTCTAGTACACCCCGTTACGAGCAGTACTTC. Protein: CASSYGSSTPRYEQYF.